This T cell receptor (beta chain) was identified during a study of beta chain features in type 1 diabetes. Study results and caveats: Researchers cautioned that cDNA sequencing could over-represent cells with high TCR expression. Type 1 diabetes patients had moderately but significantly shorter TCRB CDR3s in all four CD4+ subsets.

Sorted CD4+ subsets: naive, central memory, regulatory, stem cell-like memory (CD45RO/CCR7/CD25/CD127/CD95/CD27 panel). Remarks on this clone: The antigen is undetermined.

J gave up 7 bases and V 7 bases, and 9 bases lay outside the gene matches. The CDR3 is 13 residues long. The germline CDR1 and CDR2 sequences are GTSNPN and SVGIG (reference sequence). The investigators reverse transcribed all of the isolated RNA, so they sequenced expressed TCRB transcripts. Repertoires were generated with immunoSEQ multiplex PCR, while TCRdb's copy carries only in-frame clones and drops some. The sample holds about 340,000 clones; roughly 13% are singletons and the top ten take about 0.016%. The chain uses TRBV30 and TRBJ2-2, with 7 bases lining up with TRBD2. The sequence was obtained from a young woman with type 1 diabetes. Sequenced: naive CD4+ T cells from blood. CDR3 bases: TGTGCCTCCCCCGGGAGGTTCGTCGGGGAGCTGTTTTTT. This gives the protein CASPGRFVGELFF. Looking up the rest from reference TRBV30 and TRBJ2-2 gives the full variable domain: SQTIHQWPATLVQPVGSPLSLECTVEGTSNPNLYWYRQAAGRGLQLLFYSVGIGQISSEVPQNLSASRPQDRQFILSSKKLLLSDSGFYLCASPGRFVGELFFGEGSRLTVL.